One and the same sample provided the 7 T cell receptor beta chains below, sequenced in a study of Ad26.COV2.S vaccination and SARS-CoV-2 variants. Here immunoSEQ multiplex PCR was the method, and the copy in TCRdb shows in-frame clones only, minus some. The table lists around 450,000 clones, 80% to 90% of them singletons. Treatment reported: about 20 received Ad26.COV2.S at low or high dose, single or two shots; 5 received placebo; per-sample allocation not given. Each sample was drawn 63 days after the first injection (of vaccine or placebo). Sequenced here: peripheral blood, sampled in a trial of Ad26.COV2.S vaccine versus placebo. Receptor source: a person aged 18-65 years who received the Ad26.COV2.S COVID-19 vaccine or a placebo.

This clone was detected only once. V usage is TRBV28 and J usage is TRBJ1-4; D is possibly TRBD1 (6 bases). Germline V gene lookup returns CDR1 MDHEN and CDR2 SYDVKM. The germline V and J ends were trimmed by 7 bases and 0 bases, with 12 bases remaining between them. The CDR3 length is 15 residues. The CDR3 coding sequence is TGTGCCAGCACCCTCGGGGGCGCAACTAATGAAAAACTGTTTTTT. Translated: CASTLGGATNEKLFF.

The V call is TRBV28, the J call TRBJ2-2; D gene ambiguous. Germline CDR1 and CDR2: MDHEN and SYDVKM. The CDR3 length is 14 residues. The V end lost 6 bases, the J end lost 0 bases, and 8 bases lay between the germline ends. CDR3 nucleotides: TGTGCCAGCAGCCATATGGCGAACACCGGGGAGCTGTTTTTT. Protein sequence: CASSHMANTGELFF.

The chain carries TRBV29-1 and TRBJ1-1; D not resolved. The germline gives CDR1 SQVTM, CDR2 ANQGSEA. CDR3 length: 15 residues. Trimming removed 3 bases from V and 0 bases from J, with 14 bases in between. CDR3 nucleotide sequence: TGCAGCGTTGAGGAGGGTAGAGTAATGAACACTGAAGCTTTCTTT. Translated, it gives CSVEEGRVMNTEAFF.

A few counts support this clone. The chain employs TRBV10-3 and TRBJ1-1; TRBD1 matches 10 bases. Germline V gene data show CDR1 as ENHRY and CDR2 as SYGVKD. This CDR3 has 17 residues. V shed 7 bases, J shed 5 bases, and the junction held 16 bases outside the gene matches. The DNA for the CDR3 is TGTGCCATCACTGGGCGGACAGGGGGGTCGATGGGGACTGAAGCTTTCTTT. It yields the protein CAITGRTGGSMGTEAFF.

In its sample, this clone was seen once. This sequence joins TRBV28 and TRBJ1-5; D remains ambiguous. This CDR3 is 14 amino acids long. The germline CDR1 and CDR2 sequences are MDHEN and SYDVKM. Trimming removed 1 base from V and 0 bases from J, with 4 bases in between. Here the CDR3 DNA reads TGTGCCAGCAGTTTATTGAATAGCAATCAGCCCCAGCATTTT. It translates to CASSLLNSNQPQHF.

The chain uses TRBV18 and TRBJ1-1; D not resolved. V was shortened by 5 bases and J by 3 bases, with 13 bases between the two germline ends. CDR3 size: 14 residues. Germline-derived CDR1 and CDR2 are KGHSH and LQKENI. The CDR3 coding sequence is TGTGCCAGCTCAATGTACCCAATTGACACTGAAGCTTTCTTT. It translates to CASSMYPIDTEAFF.

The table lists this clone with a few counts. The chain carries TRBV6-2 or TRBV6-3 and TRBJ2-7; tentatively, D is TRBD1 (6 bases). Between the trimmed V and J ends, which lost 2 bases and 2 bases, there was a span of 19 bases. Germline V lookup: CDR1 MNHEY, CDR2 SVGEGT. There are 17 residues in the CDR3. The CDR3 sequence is CASSYETGTSPTYEQYF. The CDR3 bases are TGTGCCAGCAGTTACGAAACAGGGACCTCCCCGACCTACGAGCAGTACTTC.